This TCR beta chain was sequenced for a study of regulatory T cells in long-lasting Graves disease. V shed 4 bases and J shed 2 bases, with 9 bases lying between them. Germline-derived CDR1 and CDR2 are LNHDA and SQIVND (reference sequence). CDR3 length: 13 amino acids. Time point noted: newly diagnosed GD, antithyroid drugs for less than 3 months. The authors made the TCR library using RNA they extracted from PBMCs. This clonotype was seen a few times. To make TCR beta libraries, researchers used iRepertoire HTBI primers and Arm-PCR of CDR3 regions. TCRdb re-called the multiplex PCR reads through MiXCR, storing one row per CDR3 protein. The data contain about 530,000 distinct CDR3 sequences, about 16% of them singletons. These data were also reused for a study on T cells in Graves' hyperthyroidism and ophthalmopathy. This second report adds: Blood also contained most expanded thyroid clonotypes above 0.001.

The clonotype was recovered from a woman aged 35-65 years with Graves disease. This chain uses TRBV19 with TRBJ2-7, with D hard to call. The sequenced sample was peripheral blood mononuclear cells (PBMCs), obtained at new diagnosis, from a patient treated with antithyroid drugs. CDR3 sequence: CASSNHPTYEQYF. The CDR3 DNA is TGTGCCAGTAGTAACCACCCCACCTACGAGCAGTACTTC.